The sequence of this T cell receptor beta chain was determined in a study of blood T cell repertoires in COVID-19. Study at large: Italy, Spain and the United States were the sources of the convalescent and acute COVID-19 samples. The cDNA or gDNA used as material had been derived from T cells, B-cell-depleted T cells, or PBMCs.

As originally analysed: Amplification with reference gene primers provided the estimates of nucleated cell counts. The data were produced by immunoSEQ multiplex PCR, yet TCRdb's version contains in-frame clones alone and is incomplete. The V and J calls and the clone size are those of that table, but D and trimming were determined from the DNA. The sample carries about 73,000 clones, roughly 80% recorded once. Germline V gene data show CDR1 as SGDLS and CDR2 as YYNGEE. The V segment lost 3 bases and the J segment 5 bases; nucleotides outside the gene matches: 7. The CDR3 sequence is 15 residues long.

The sequence came from a woman in her sixties with acute or convalescent COVID-19. The sample comprised peripheral blood. This chain uses TRBV9 with TRBJ2-1; 8 nucleotides line up with TRBD2. DNA of the CDR3: TGTGCCAGCAGCGCACGTACTAGCGGCAACAATGAGCAGTTCTTC. Amino acids: CASSARTSGNNEQFF.